This T cell receptor beta chain was sequenced during a study of T cell responses to AZD1222 COVID-19 vaccine. Study in general: Researchers grouped second doses given at about 4 or about 12 weeks into one pool. The study, taken as a whole, reports: Rises in breadth and depth of Spike-specific TCRs came after two AZD1222 doses. Spike-spanning, vaccine-associated CD4 TCRs were dominant at 160-218 and 743-854. Possibly, clonal diversity was underestimated; donors were largely white British and included more females.

Germline V gene sequence: CDR1 SGHTA, CDR2 FQGNSA. Trimming took 0 bases from V and 0 from J, leaving 11 bases between them. CDR3 size: 17 residues. Concerning this clone itself: Its antigen is currently unknown.

TCRdb keeps only in-frame clones here, not all; method: immunoSEQ multiplex PCR. The table includes about 140,000 clones, approximately 88% detected once. The chain uses TRBV7-2 and TRBJ2-2, with D maybe TRBD2 (6 bases). Source: peripheral blood, taken on day 0 of AZD1222 vaccination. The sequence came from an adult in good health. The CDR3 spells CASSLARSGANTGELFF. CDR3 DNA sequence: TGTGCCAGCAGCTTAGCGCGGTCGGGGGCGAACACCGGGGAGCTGTTTTTT.